Described below is a single T cell receptor beta chain sequence and its context. Its specificity is unknown. TCR cDNA was made by 5'RACE template switching, adding a universal primer site and UMIs. MiXCR was run by TCRdb on the 5' RACE reads, yielding one entry per CDR3 protein. Among some 600,000 distinct CDR3 sequences listed, roughly a sixth were seen once. These data are taken from a study of T cells after yellow fever vaccination. Overall study: Those fractions that held only low numbers of cells were prepared using the SMART-Seq v4 Ultra Low Input RNA kit.

General study results and limits: Researchers noted that a small share of clonotypes showed up in both CD4 and CD8 compartments. Subsequent to the booster, the majority of primary-vaccination clones reappeared (96% CD4, approximately 90% CD8).

This CDR3 is 16 amino acids long. Trimming at V came to 1 base and at J to 0 bases, leaving 5 bases not matched to a gene. Germline V lookup: CDR1 SGHNT, CDR2 YYREEE (reference sequence). This chain links TRBV5-4 with TRBJ2-3; 7 bases are a match to TRBD2. The sequencing used PBMCs, collected 5 to 6 days after the first yellow fever vaccination. The receptor was isolated from a man younger than 30 who received the YFV17D yellow fever vaccine. CDR3 residues: CASSLKAGSSTDTQYF. In DNA form, the CDR3 reads TGTGCCAGCAGCTTGAAAGCGGGGAGTAGCACAGATACGCAGTATTTT. Filled out from reference TRBV5-4 and TRBJ2-3, the complete variable domain reads ETGVTQSPTHLIKTRGQQVTLRCSSQSGHNTVSWYQQALGQGPQFIFQYYREEENGRGNFPPRFSGLQFPNYSSELNVNALELDDSALYLCASSLKAGSSTDTQYFGPGTRLTVL.